This T cell receptor beta chain is from a study of OX40 agonist ivuxolimab in advanced cancers. Study context: There were three patients with partial responses, one having hepatocellular carcinoma and two cutaneous melanoma. The study's findings and limits: Normalized T-cell clonal expansion was also low in a subset of nonresponders. Specificity for antigen went undetermined in the expanded peripheral T cells.

Data came from immunoSEQ multiplex PCR; TCRdb stores just in-frame clones and leaves some out. Of 75,000 to 90,000 clones listed, 80% to 95% are singletons. Trimming removed 0 bases from V and 2 bases from J; junction bases left unmatched: 9. This CDR3 is 17 amino acids long. Germline V gene sequence: CDR1 SGHRS, CDR2 YFSETQ. In the case of this clone: The antigen is undetermined.

The sequence was obtained from an adult with an advanced solid tumor such as melanoma, head and neck, liver or kidney cancer. The sequenced sample was CD4+ or CD8+ T cells sorted from blood, obtained in a trial of the OX40 agonist ivuxolimab. The chain is built from TRBV5-1 and TRBJ2-5, with 8 bases matching TRBD1. The CDR3 spells CASSLGTGTGGQETQYF. For the CDR3, the DNA is TGCGCCAGCAGCTTGGGTACCGGGACAGGTGGGCAAGAGACCCAGTACTTC.